The sequence of this T cell receptor (beta chain) was determined in a study of shared clonotypes between healthy human individuals. Study background: A few men and a couple of women, aged 18 to 49, were donors.

Study-level findings and limits: Measured sharing among donors was expected to vary with sequencing depth. With few donors, the genetic and exposure-history diversity represented was limited.

Comments on this clone: Antigen specificity is unknown.

Clones were sequenced by immunoSEQ multiplex PCR, and TCRdb holds only the in-frame ones, with some missing. The table includes 2 million to 2.5 million clones, around 93% detected once. CDR1 is SGHAT and CDR2 is FQNNGV in the germline V gene. Trimming cost V 7 bases and J 3 bases, with 13 bases left between them. CDR3 length: 13 residues. This TCR came from a man in his late teens or twenties in good health. Some clones in this sample may be carry-over from other donors' samples. Sequencing used naive CD4+ T cells from PBMCs. The subset here: CD45RA+ positively selected. The chain has TRBV11-2 and TRBJ2-7; D is perhaps TRBD2 (5 bases). This CDR3 reads CASTLSGLYEQYF. The CDR3 coding sequence is TGTGCCAGCACCCTCTCCGGACTCTACGAGCAGTACTTC.